This section outlines one T cell receptor beta chain sequence together with its context. Its antigen is undetermined. Trimming cost V 5 bases and J 8 bases; bases outside gene matches: 5. The CDR3 has 14 amino acids. CDR1 and CDR2 (germline): MNHNY, SVGAGI (reference sequence). These data belong to a study of post-analysis software for immune sequencing data. Carried by the TCR beta cDNA libraries were unique molecular identifiers. TCRdb reanalysed the PCR reads using MiXCR and keeps one entry per CDR3 protein. The repertoire holds about 400,000 distinct CDR3 sequences, less than 35% seen once, with 13% in the top ten. Study-level points and caveats: Patients had higher frequencies than controls of a few TRBV segments, including TRBV5-6, TRBV5-1 and TRBV20-1.

The V and J genes are TRBV6-6 and TRBJ1-6; TRBD1 agrees at 8 bases. The receptor's source is a girl aged 10 to 17 with multiple sclerosis. What was sequenced was blood. CDR3 in amino acids: CASSPTGEYSPLHF. Written as DNA, the CDR3 is TGTGCCAGCAGTCCGACAGGGGAGTATTCACCCCTCCACTTT.